This T cell receptor (beta chain) was identified during a study of blood T cell repertoires in COVID-19. Looking at the study overall: The United States, Italy and Spain supplied acute and convalescent COVID-19 samples.

V shed 8 bases, J shed 4 bases, and the junction held 5 bases outside the gene matches. CDR3 length: 13 residues. Germline loops: CDR1 SQVTM, CDR2 ANQGSEA. Clones were read by immunoSEQ multiplex PCR, and TCRdb kept only the in-frame ones, dropping some. This table holds roughly 14,000 clones, 87% found once. Material for sequencing was peripheral blood. The chain carries TRBV29-1 and TRBJ2-1; 10 positions agree with TRBD2. This receptor was identified in a human donor with active COVID-19. The donor label of this sample is uncertain. The DNA for the CDR3 is TGCAGCTCCTTAGCGGGAGGTTACAATGAGCAGTTCTTC. Translating it yields CSSLAGGYNEQFF.